This is a list of T cell receptor beta chains from one sample in a study of T cell responses to AZD1222 COVID-19 vaccine. Only in-frame clones appear in the TCRdb table, and some are missing; sequencing was by immunoSEQ multiplex PCR. The sample has about 140,000 clones, approximately 80% seen once. The sequenced sample was peripheral blood, obtained on day 0 of AZD1222 vaccination. All receptors come from an adult in good health. Both conserved end residues are part of each CDR3. Each record gives: CDR3 length, D gene, J gene, clone size, V gene, CDR3 DNA, CDR3 protein. The D gene is left open where the match is weak. Clone size is stated in some rows and not others, as once, few, many or a class when expanded.

>13|TRBD1|TRBJ1-1|.|TRBV19
TGTGCTTCTTGCCGGGACAGGATTACTGAAGCTTTCTTT
CASCRDRITEAFF
>15|.|TRBJ1-6|once|TRBV28
TGTGCCAGCAGCCCGCCGGGACACTATAATTCACCCCTCCACTTT
CASSPPGHYNSPLHF
>14|TRBD1|TRBJ1-2|.|TRBV28
TGTGCCAGCAGGAACAGGGGGACTAACTATGGCTACACCTTC
CASRNRGTNYGYTF
>15|.|TRBJ2-1|once|TRBV7-8
TGTGCCAGCAGCCACCGCCGGGACACCTACAATGAGCAGTTCTTC
CASSHRRDTYNEQFF
>13|.|TRBJ1-1|few|TRBV6-5
TGTGCCAGCACCTTATTGGACGGGGCTGAAGCTTTCTTT
CASTLLDGAEAFF
>13|.|TRBJ1-3|.|TRBV10-3
TGTGCCATCACAGGAGACTCTGGAAACACCATATATTTT
CAITGDSGNTIYF
>15|.|TRBJ1-5|.|TRBV7-9
TGTGCCAGCAGCTTAGCGGCTGGGGGCAATCAGCCCCAGCATTTT
CASSLAAGGNQPQHF
>18|TRBD1|TRBJ1-2|.|TRBV7-9
TGTGCCAGCAGCTCAAGTCTGATAGGGGGCCTATGGGACTATGGCTACACCTTC
CASSSSLIGGLWDYGYTF
>15|.|TRBJ2-7|.|TRBV18
TGTGCCAGCTCACCGCGGGACAGCAGGTCCTACGAGCAGTACTTC
CASSPRDSRSYEQYF
>14|.|TRBJ1-5|.|TRBV5-1
TGCGCCAGCAGCTTAGGACTCGCGGGACAGCCCCAGCATTTT
CASSLGLAGQPQHF
>16|.|TRBJ1-6|many|TRBV14
TGTGCCAGCAGCCAAAGTTCAGTGACCTATAATTCACCCCTCCACTTT
CASSQSSVTYNSPLHF
>12|.|TRBJ1-1|.|TRBV2
TGTGCCAGCAGATACAGGAACACTGAAGCTTTCTTT
CASRYRNTEAFF
>15|TRBD1|TRBJ2-7|few|TRBV28
TGTGCCAGCAGTGGGGTACAGGGGAGATCCTACGAGCAGTACTTC
CASSGVQGRSYEQYF
>12|TRBD1|TRBJ1-1|.|TRBV20-1
TGCAGTGCTAGTGGACAGGACACTGAAGCTTTCTTT
CSASGQDTEAFF
>15|.|TRBJ1-6|.|TRBV2
TGTGCCAGCAGCTCTACCGGGACTAGAGGTTCACCCCTCCACTTT
CASSSTGTRGSPLHF
>14|.|TRBJ1-6|.|TRBV19
TGTGCCAGCAGAGTCAGGGTAGGGAATTCACCCCTCCACTTT
CASRVRVGNSPLHF
>12|.|TRBJ2-5|.|TRBV5-4
TGTGCCAGCAGCTCCTCCCAGGGGGGGCAGTACTTC
CASSSSQGGQYF
>15|.|TRBJ2-7|.|TRBV5-1
TGCGCCAGCAGCTTAGCAGGGAAGTCGGCCTACGAGCAGTACTTC
CASSLAGKSAYEQYF
>17|TRBD1|TRBJ2-1|.|TRBV5-1
TGCGCCAGCAGCTTGAGGCTTTTGGGACAGGGGGCAATCGAGCAGTTCTTC
CASSLRLLGQGAIEQFF
>12|.|TRBJ1-1|.|TRBV30
TGTGCCTGGAGTTTCTTCCAGGGTACGGCTTTCTTT
CAWSFFQGTAFF
>14|.|TRBJ1-1|.|TRBV7-8
TGTGCCAGCAGCCAAAACCCCCTAAACACTGAAGCTTTCTTT
CASSQNPLNTEAFF
>13|TRBD1|TRBJ2-7|few|TRBV6-5
TGTGCCAGCAGAACAGGGGCCAACTACGAGCAGTACTTC
CASRTGANYEQYF
>17|TRBD1|TRBJ1-2|.|TRBV28
TGTGCCAGCCTCCACCCGGTCAGGGGGCAAAGTATCTATGGCTACACCTTC
CASLHPVRGQSIYGYTF
>16|TRBD1|TRBJ2-3|.|TRBV5-6
TGTGCCAGCAGCTTGGGGACAGGGGTGGGCACAGATACGCAGTATTTT
CASSLGTGVGTDTQYF
>15|.|TRBJ1-6|.|TRBV6-2/TRBV6-3
TGTGCCAGCAGCCCAACTCCGACGGGATATTCACCCCTCCACTTT
CASSPTPTGYSPLHF
>15|.|TRBJ1-2|.|TRBV6-1
TGTGCCAGCAGTGAAGCGGGCTCAGCTAACTATGGCTACACCTTC
CASSEAGSANYGYTF
>15|TRBD1|TRBJ1-4|.|TRBV6-5
TGTGCCAGCAGTTACGCCGGGACAGGGACTGAAAAACTGTTTTTT
CASSYAGTGTEKLFF
>16|.|TRBJ2-2|.|TRBV7-9
TGTGCCAGCAGCACTATTGGAGGAGGTAGAACCGGGGAGCTGTTTTTT
CASSTIGGGRTGELFF
>16|TRBD1|TRBJ1-1|.|TRBV14
TGTGCCAGCAGCCTTTGGACAGGGGGGACGAACACTGAAGCTTTCTTT
CASSLWTGGTNTEAFF
>13|.|TRBJ1-5|.|TRBV7-9
TGTGCCAGCGCAGGGAGAGGGAATCAGCCCCAGCATTTT
CASAGRGNQPQHF
>15|TRBD1|TRBJ1-2|.|TRBV28
TGTGCCAGCAGGCCTTATATAAGGGGGCCGGGTGGCTACACCTTC
CASRPYIRGPGGYTF
>13|TRBD1|TRBJ2-7|.|TRBV7-8
TGTGCCAGCAGGAAGAGACAGGGATACGAGCAGTACTTC
CASRKRQGYEQYF
>17|TRBD1|TRBJ2-2|.|TRBV7-3
TGTGCCAGCAGCTCCCCCGGGACAGGGTTGAACACCGGGGAGCTGTTTTTT
CASSSPGTGLNTGELFF
>14|.|TRBJ1-2|.|TRBV5-1
TGCGCCAGCAGCTTGGGTGATACGATCTATGGCTACACCTTC
CASSLGDTIYGYTF
>14|TRBD1|TRBJ1-2|.|TRBV12-5
TGTGCTAGTGTGGCTGGGGCAGGGGGCTTTGGCTACACCTTC
CASVAGAGGFGYTF
>15|TRBD1|TRBJ1-1|.|TRBV25-1
TGTGCCAGCAGTGAATGGGGGACAGCGAACACTGAAGCTTTCTTT
CASSEWGTANTEAFF
>10|.|TRBJ2-7|.|TRBV12-5
TGTGCTAGTGGGCACTACGAGCAGTACTTC
CASGHYEQYF
>16|.|TRBJ1-1|.|TRBV19
TGTGCCAGTAGTATGATTCGCCGGGGGCCGGGCACTGAAGCTTTCTTT
CASSMIRRGPGTEAFF
>13|TRBD1|TRBJ1-1|.|TRBV5-6
TGTGCCAGCAGCAGGGGGCCGGGTACTGAAGCTTTCTTT
CASSRGPGTEAFF
>14|TRBD2|TRBJ2-3|.|TRBV27
TGTGCCAGCCGGACTAGCGGGCGCACAGATACGCAGTATTTT
CASRTSGRTDTQYF
>13|.|TRBJ1-2|.|TRBV7-2
TGTGCCAGCAGCTCCGACAGCTACTATGGCTACACCTTC
CASSSDSYYGYTF
>16|.|TRBJ1-1|.|TRBV30
TGTGCCTGGAGTGCCCTCCCCGGGGCCTCGAACACTGAAGCTTTCTTT
CAWSALPGASNTEAFF
>15|.|TRBJ2-7|few|TRBV14
TGTGCCAGCAGCCCGTTAGGGGGGCTCTCCTACGAGCAGTACTTC
CASSPLGGLSYEQYF
>14|.|TRBJ2-7|.|TRBV2
TGTGCCAGCACTAGCGACACCACCTCCTACGAGCAGTACTTC
CASTSDTTSYEQYF
>12|.|TRBJ1-1|.|TRBV28
TGTGCCAGCAGTTCCCGGACGGATGAAGCTTTCTTT
CASSSRTDEAFF
>16|TRBD1|TRBJ2-1|.|TRBV28
TGTGCCAGCAGTTTCCTAGGTCGACAGGGCGGTAATGAGCAGTTCTTC
CASSFLGRQGGNEQFF
>10|.|TRBJ1-1|.|TRBV29-1
TGCAGCGTGGGGAGTGGACGGGCTTTCTTT
CSVGSGRAFF
>14|.|TRBJ2-1|.|TRBV7-3
TGTGCCAGCAGCCCCAACGGTTGGGACAATGAGCAGTTCTTC
CASSPNGWDNEQFF
>15|TRBD1|TRBJ2-2|once|TRBV11-2
TGTGCCAGCAGCTTAGGGACAGGCTTCACCGGGGAGCTGTTTTTT
CASSLGTGFTGELFF
>11|.|TRBJ2-1|.|TRBV3-1/TRBV3-2
TGTGCCAGCAGCCAAAGTAGTGAGCAGTTCTTC
CASSQSSEQFF
>12|TRBD1|TRBJ1-5|.|TRBV4-1
TGCGCCAGCAGCCGAGGGGGCTGGCCCCAGCATTTT
CASSRGGWPQHF
>11|.|TRBJ1-4|.|TRBV6-5
TGTGCCAGCAGCTCCGGGGAAAAACTGTTTTTT
CASSSGEKLFF
>11|.|TRBJ1-5|.|TRBV6-2/TRBV6-3
TGTGCCAGCAGTCAGGGTCAGCCCCAGCATTTT
CASSQGQPQHF
>13|.|TRBJ1-5|once|TRBV18
TGTGCCAGCTCACCACCAGGTGGACAGCCCCAGCATTTT
CASSPPGGQPQHF
>15|.|TRBJ1-5|.|TRBV5-5
TGTGCCAGCAGCTTGGTTGGGGAGCGCAATCAGCCCCAGCATTTT
CASSLVGERNQPQHF
>14|.|TRBJ1-1|.|TRBV28
TGTGCCAGCAGTTTGGGGGGGCCGAACACTGAAGCTTTCTTT
CASSLGGPNTEAFF
>13|.|TRBJ2-3|.|TRBV7-9
TGTGCCAGCATCCTCCTTGGTCCAGATACGCAGTATTTT
CASILLGPDTQYF
>18|TRBD1|TRBJ1-2|few|TRBV10-3
TGTGCCATCAGCGTTAGACAGGGCGTCGTCGATACCCCCTATGGCTACACCTTC
CAISVRQGVVDTPYGYTF
>13|.|TRBJ2-7|.|TRBV6-5
TGTGCCAGCAGCCTCCAGGGTGTCTACGAGCAGTACTTC
CASSLQGVYEQYF
>14|.|TRBJ1-1|.|TRBV19
TGTGCCAGTAGTATACAGGGAATGAACACTGAAGCTTTCTTT
CASSIQGMNTEAFF